This TCR beta chain originates from a study of blood T cell repertoires in COVID-19. V trimming: 1 base; J trimming: 6 bases; junction bases outside the gene matches: 5. Germline CDR1 and CDR2: GTSNPN and SVGIG (reference sequence). CDR3 length equals 14 residues. Sequencing used immunoSEQ multiplex PCR; TCRdb keeps in-frame clones, though not all of them. Of roughly 200,000 clones listed, around 89% are singletons. This clone has a single count. This chain uses TRBV30 with TRBJ2-2, with 7 nucleotides matching TRBD2. Sequencing input: PBMCs or T cells enriched from blood (not recorded which). The TCR sequence derives from a man under 40 who had recovered from COVID-19. This CDR3 is CAWSEGRVAGELFF. The CDR3 coding sequence is TGTGCCTGGAGTGAAGGGAGGGTAGCCGGGGAGCTGTTTTTT.